This record concerns one T cell receptor (beta chain) sequence. The target antigen is unknown. Researchers divided each subset's genomic DNA evenly across several immunoSEQ plates. Tens of thousands of T cell genomes, or around 200 ng DNA, went into the sorted-subset replicate PCRs. Original processing methods: Filtering was not the same, since immunoSEQ gave junction-only sequences without quality scores. Repertoires were generated with immunoSEQ multiplex PCR, while TCRdb's copy carries only in-frame clones and drops some. V, J and clone size derive from that table, while D and trimming were established from the DNA sequence. The profile shows some 900,000 clones, approximately 80% of them singletons. The data were taken from a study of shared clonotypes between healthy human individuals. Study results and limitations: Unshared clonotypes carried lower generation probabilities than those common to all four donors.

Trimming took off 8 bases at V and 0 bases at J, with 13 bases between the two ends. Germline V gene lookup returns CDR1 LNHDA and CDR2 SQIVND (reference sequence). CDR3 length equals 14 residues. Material: memory CD4+ T cells sorted from blood. Documented subset: CD45RA-negative fraction. The chain links TRBV19 to TRBJ1-1; D gene uncertain. The sequence was collected from a man aged 18 to 30 in good health. CDR3 in amino acids: CASLSQAMNTEAFF. For the CDR3, the DNA is TGTGCCAGTTTGTCTCAGGCCATGAACACTGAAGCTTTCTTT.